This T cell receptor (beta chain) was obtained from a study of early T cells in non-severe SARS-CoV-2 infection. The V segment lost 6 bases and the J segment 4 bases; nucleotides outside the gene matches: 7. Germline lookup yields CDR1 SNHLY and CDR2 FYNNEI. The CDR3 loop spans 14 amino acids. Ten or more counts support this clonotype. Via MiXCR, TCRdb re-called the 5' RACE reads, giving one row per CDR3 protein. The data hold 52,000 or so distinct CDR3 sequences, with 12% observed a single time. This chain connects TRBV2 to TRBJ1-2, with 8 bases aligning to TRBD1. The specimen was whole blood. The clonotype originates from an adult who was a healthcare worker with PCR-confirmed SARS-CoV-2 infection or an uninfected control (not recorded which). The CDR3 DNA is TGTGCCAGCAGGGGACAGGCGACGGGCTATGGCTACACCTTC. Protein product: CASRGQATGYGYTF.